This passage covers 32 T cell receptor beta chains from one sample sequenced in a study of sequential checkpoint blockade in melanoma. As to treatment: randomized to nivolumab then ipilimumab (arm A) or the reverse (arm B). Clones were sequenced by immunoSEQ multiplex PCR, and TCRdb holds only the in-frame ones, with some missing. The table records fewer than 40,000 clones, 70% to 90% of them present only once. The sequencing here drew on CD8+ T cells sorted from blood (inferred from file names), taken from a patient given nivolumab and ipilimumab in sequence. These receptors were collected from a human donor with melanoma.

The genes are TRBV5-6 and TRBJ2-1; D remains ambiguous. CDR1 and CDR2 from the germline V gene are SGHDT and YYEEEE. The CDR3 has 16 residues. The germline V and J ends were trimmed by 0 bases and 0 bases, with 10 bases remaining between them. CDR3 sequence (DNA): TGTGCCAGCAGCTTGGAGTTGCGGTACTCCTACAATGAGCAGTTCTTC. Residues: CASSLELRYSYNEQFF.

The chain joins TRBV27 to TRBJ2-1; no definite D call. Germline CDR1 reads MNHEY; CDR2 reads SMNVEV (reference sequence). The CDR3 runs to 11 residues. V lost 6 bases to trimming and J lost 6 bases, with 6 bases between them. This CDR3 reads CASSRFNEQFF. The CDR3 bases are TGTGCCAGCAGCAGGTTCAATGAGCAGTTCTTC.

V is TRBV4-3 and J is TRBJ2-1, with 11 bases aligning to TRBD2. This CDR3 has 16 amino acids. With 0 bases clipped from V and 14 bases from J, the junction kept 12 bases outside the gene matches. The germline V gene encodes CDR1 LGHNA and CDR2 YSLEER. CDR3 loop: CASSQDFQTSGMKEFF. The CDR3 coding sequence is TGCGCCAGCAGCCAAGATTTTCAGACTAGCGGGATGAAGGAGTTCTTC.

The chain combines TRBV29-1 with TRBJ2-1; 7 nucleotides line up with TRBD2. The CDR3 has 12 amino acids. The trim removed 8 bases at V and 6 bases at J, leaving 7 bases unmatched. The germline V gene encodes CDR1 SQVTM and CDR2 ANQGSEA. The CDR3 coding sequence is TGCAGCCTCGATCCGGGGGGCAATGAGCAGTTCTTC. Its protein product is CSLDPGGNEQFF.

V is TRBV18 and J is TRBJ2-1; D perhaps matches TRBD2 (5 bases). Trimming took 5 bases from V and 10 from J, leaving 18 bases between them. The CDR3 totals 14 residues. Germline V gives CDR1 KGHSH, CDR2 LQKENI. The CDR3 coding sequence is TGTGCCAGCTCAAAATACCAAGCTGTAGCGGAGCAGTTCTTC. Its translation is CASSKYQAVAEQFF.

The chain couples TRBV28 to TRBJ1-2; the match to TRBD1 covers 11 bases. CDR3 length equals 16 residues. The junction had 6 bases not matched to a gene; V was cut back by 1 base and J by 5 bases. Germline CDR1 and CDR2: MDHEN and SYDVKM. The CDR3 bases are TGTGCCAGCAGTTTATCCCGGACAGGGGGCGGGTATGGCTACACCTTC. Its protein product is CASSLSRTGGGYGYTF.

This clone was recorded a few times. V and J are TRBV4-2 and TRBJ1-1; 7 nucleotides align to TRBD1. Per the germline V gene, CDR1 is LGHNA and CDR2 is YNFKEQ. The CDR3 sequence is 13 residues long. The junction had 1 base not matched to a gene; V was cut back by 2 bases and J by 4 bases. The CDR3 protein is CASSQSGGTEAFF. The CDR3 DNA reads TGTGCCAGCAGCCAATCAGGGGGCACTGAAGCTTTCTTT.

As DNA, the CDR3 is TGTGCCAGCAGCCAAGGGAGGCCTATTGGTACAGATACGCAGTATTTT. It is translated as CASSQGRPIGTDTQYF. The chain couples TRBV7-9 to TRBJ2-3, with a possible D match to TRBD2 (6 bases). The CDR3 has 16 residues. V lost 5 bases, J lost 3 bases, and 18 bases lay in between. Germline values: CDR1 SEHNR, CDR2 FQNEAQ (reference sequence).

This clone was observed a single time. The final CDR3 position lacks the conserved phenylalanine or tryptophan, pointing to a likely read error. The DNA is omitted, as the CDR3 cannot be located on it reliably, and the CDR3 follows TCRdb's listing. The chain recombines TRBV25-1 with TRBJ2-7; the table calls TRBD1, which could not be checked here. The V gene's germline CDR1 is MGHDK and CDR2 SYGVNS. The CDR3 spans 8 amino acids, including both terminal residues. The CDR3 sequence is CASSEGLG.

As for this clone: One junction end does not reproduce the germline sequence, and a read error may be involved. The chain uses TRBV5-1 and TRBJ2-7; tentative D call: TRBD1 (5 bases). Looked up from germline, CDR1 is SGHRS and CDR2 is YFSETQ. This CDR3 region has 17 residues. CDR3 protein: CASSLVAAGKSFYEQHF. The CDR3, as DNA: TGCGCCAGCAGCTTGGTAGCTGCAGGGAAGTCTTTCTACGAGCAGCACTTC.

This clone was found once. J is TRBJ2-1 and V is TRBV19; 11 nucleotides line up with TRBD2. This CDR3 spans 15 amino acids. V was pared by 5 bases and J by 4 bases, with 4 bases of the junction left unmatched. Germline values: CDR1 LNHDA, CDR2 SQIVND (reference sequence). CDR3 nucleotides: TGTGCCAGTAGTGTACTAGCGGGGGTTTACAATGAGCAGTTCTTC. It is translated as CASSVLAGVYNEQFF. Supplemented by reference TRBV19 and TRBJ2-1, the full variable domain reads DGGITQSPKYLFRKEGQNVTLSCEQNLNHDAMYWYRQDPGQGLRLIYYSQIVNDFQKGDIAEGYSVSREKKESFPLTVTSAQKNPTAFYLCASSVLAGVYNEQFFGPGTRLTVL.

The chain uses TRBV19 and TRBJ1-5; TRBD1 matches at 9 bases. The CDR3 sequence is 12 residues long. The trim removed 9 bases at V and 6 bases at J, leaving 3 bases unmatched. In germline, CDR1 is LNHDA, CDR2 SQIVND (reference sequence). The CDR3 DNA reads as TGTGCCAGCGGACAGGGGATTCAGCCCCAGCATTTT. Protein sequence: CASGQGIQPQHF.

The rearrangement joins TRBV6-6 to TRBJ1-1; the D is unclear. The germline CDR1 and CDR2 sequences are MNHNY and SVGAGI (reference sequence). The CDR3 is made up of 14 amino acids. V was clipped by 2 bases and J by 1 base, with 8 bases between them. CDR3 sequence: CASSYAGRNTEAFF. In nucleotides, the CDR3 is TGTGCCAGCAGTTACGCTGGCAGGAACACTGAAGCTTTCTTT.

V gene TRBV5-6 combines with J gene TRBJ1-1; TRBD1 is a possible D gene (5 bases). Trimming cost V 1 base and J 6 bases, with 13 bases left between them. Germline V CDR1 and CDR2: SGHDT, YYEEEE. The CDR3 totals 14 residues. CDR3 region: CASSLPGNNPEAFF. The CDR3 DNA sequence: TGTGCCAGCAGCTTGCCAGGGAATAACCCTGAAGCTTTCTTT.

The chain carries TRBV6-6 and TRBJ1-2; 10 bases line up with TRBD1. This CDR3 spans 16 amino acids. V gave up 6 bases and J gave up 2 bases; unmatched junction bases: 9. Germline CDR1 is MNHNY and CDR2 is SVGAGI (reference sequence). CDR3 protein: CASSSQTGGFNYGYTF. In nucleotides, the CDR3 is TGTGCCAGCAGCTCCCAGACAGGGGGCTTCAACTATGGCTACACCTTC.

The J gene is TRBJ2-3, the V gene TRBV27; possible D gene TRBD1, 5 bases. V lost 5 bases, J lost 0 bases, and 12 bases lay in between. Germline V gives CDR1 MNHEY, CDR2 SMNVEV (reference sequence). CDR3 length: 15 amino acids. The CDR3 DNA is TGTGCCAGCAGTCCTGACAGAACTAGCACAGATACGCAGTATTTT. This encodes CASSPDRTSTDTQYF.

The chain joins TRBV10-1 to TRBJ1-2; weak D call: TRBD1 (5 bases). Trimming pared 6 bases from V and 4 bases from J, leaving 12 bases between. The CDR3 loop spans 13 amino acids. The germline CDR1 and CDR2 sequences are WNHNN and SYGVQD (reference sequence). The CDR3 here is CASSVTASYGYTF. The DNA of the CDR3 is TGCGCCAGCAGCGTGACAGCCAGCTATGGCTACACCTTC.

The V call is TRBV7-9, the J call TRBJ2-3, with TRBD2 matching over 7 bases. Unmatched junction bases numbered 5, after V lost 4 bases and J lost 1 base. Germline assignment: CDR1 SEHNR and CDR2 FQNEAQ (reference sequence). The CDR3 has 15 residues. The CDR3 coding sequence is TGTGCCAGCAGCTCAAGAACTAGCGGCACAGATACGCAGTATTTT. It translates to CASSSRTSGTDTQYF. The variable domain in full, completed from reference TRBV7-9 and TRBJ2-3, reads DTGVSQNPRHKITKRGQNVTFRCDPISEHNRLYWYRQTLGQGPEFLTYFQNEAQLEKSRLLSDRFSAERPKGSFSTLEIQRTEQGDSAMYLCASSSRTSGTDTQYFGPGTRLTVL.

This clone appeared once. The rearrangement joins TRBV4-2 to TRBJ2-3; 8 bases map to TRBD1. Germline V lookup: CDR1 LGHNA, CDR2 YNFKEQ. Trimming took 4 bases from V and 8 from J; bases not matched to a gene: 8. CDR3 length equals 14 residues. As DNA, the CDR3 is TGTGCCAGCAGCCCGCGGACAGGGACGGGTACGCAGTATTTT. Translation: CASSPRTGTGTQYF.

The chain's CDR3 is CASSPWTDNYGYTF. Written as DNA, the CDR3 is TGTGCCAGCAGTCCATGGACAGACAACTATGGCTACACCTTC. The chain carries TRBV28 and TRBJ1-2; D may be TRBD1 (6 bases). The CDR3 runs to 14 residues. V was shortened by 5 bases and J by 2 bases, with 12 bases between the two germline ends. From germline, CDR1 is MDHEN and CDR2 SYDVKM.

This chain links TRBV19 with TRBJ2-1; 8 positions match TRBD1. CDR3 length equals 13 residues. Germline CDR1 LNHDA, CDR2 SQIVND (reference sequence). Trimming removed 4 bases from V and 8 bases from J; junction bases left unmatched: 4. Written as DNA, the CDR3 is TGTGCCAGTAGTAAGACAGGGGTAGATGAGCAGTTCTTC. Encoded protein: CASSKTGVDEQFF.

The V and J genes are TRBV27 and TRBJ1-4, with 8 bases matching TRBD1. Germline assignment: CDR1 MNHEY and CDR2 SMNVEV (reference sequence). V gave up 3 bases and J gave up 3 bases; unmatched junction bases: 0. The CDR3 runs 14 residues. CDR3 in amino acids: CASSLTGANEKLFF. DNA of the CDR3: TGTGCCAGCAGTTTGACAGGGGCTAATGAAAAACTGTTTTTT.

This chain uses TRBV4-2 with TRBJ2-1; D is perhaps TRBD2 (5 bases). Trimming pared 3 bases from V and 3 bases from J, leaving 15 bases between. The CDR3 extends over 16 amino acids. Germline V gives CDR1 LGHNA, CDR2 YNFKEQ. CDR3 protein: CASSQKDRGNYNEQFF. CDR3 nucleotide sequence: TGTGCCAGCAGCCAGAAGGATCGGGGAAACTACAATGAGCAGTTCTTC.

CDR3 bases: TGCGCCAGCAGTCCGGGACTAGCGGGAGAACACGAGCAGCACGTC. Protein: CASSPGLAGEHEQHV. V gene TRBV23-1 combines with J gene TRBJ2-7; TRBD2 matches 14 bases. TRBV23-1 is an open reading frame, and its role is uncertain. The CDR3 spans 15 residues.

The CDR3, as DNA: TGTGCCAGCAGTTTATGGGGGAGGGCAGAGACCCAGTACTTC. It encodes CASSLWGRAETQYF. The gene calls are TRBV28 and TRBJ2-5; 7 bases align to TRBD2. From germline, CDR1 is MDHEN and CDR2 SYDVKM. V gave up 0 bases and J gave up 4 bases; unmatched junction bases: 2. This CDR3 has 14 residues.

This chain uses TRBV19 with TRBJ1-1; D may be TRBD1 (6 bases). V was cut by 6 bases and J by 8 bases, with 13 bases left in between. This CDR3 has 12 amino acids. Germline CDR1 is LNHDA and CDR2 is SQIVND (reference sequence). CDR3 region: CASRQGLIEAFF. CDR3 in DNA: TGTGCCAGTAGGCAGGGGCTGATCGAAGCTTTCTTT.

The chain has TRBV7-9 and TRBJ2-6; D unresolved. Germline V lookup: CDR1 SEHNR, CDR2 FQNEAQ (reference sequence). CDR3 length equals 12 residues. V was pared by 8 bases and J by 4 bases, with 6 bases between. The CDR3 DNA follows: TGTGCCAGCGAGTACGGGGCCAACGTCCTGACTTTC. Its protein is CASEYGANVLTF.

V is TRBV5-6 and J is TRBJ2-7; D possibly corresponds to TRBD1 (6 bases). Germline V gene data show CDR1 as SGHDT and CDR2 as YYEEEE. Trimming removed 0 bases from V and 5 bases from J, with 9 bases in between. The CDR3 sequence is 13 residues long. The CDR3 region is CASSLVQGNEQYF. The CDR3 DNA follows: TGTGCCAGCAGCTTGGTACAGGGTAACGAGCAGTACTTC.

DNA for the CDR3: TGTGCCAGCAGTTTATTGGGGACAGGTAACGAGCAGTACTTC. Its translation: CASSLLGTGNEQYF. The rearrangement joins TRBV27 to TRBJ2-7, with 8 bases identical to TRBD1. The V segment lost 1 base and the J segment 5 bases; nucleotides outside the gene matches: 4. Germline CDR1 MNHEY, CDR2 SMNVEV (reference sequence). The length of the CDR3 is 14 residues.

This chain connects TRBV9 to TRBJ1-3, with 7 bases matching TRBD1. CDR1 and CDR2 from the germline V gene are SGDLS and YYNGEE. V shed 3 bases and J 0 bases; nucleotides not matched to a gene: 3. The CDR3 has 15 residues. The CDR3 DNA is TGTGCCAGCAGCGCTGGGGACAGCTCTGGAAACACCATATATTTT. Translation gives CASSAGDSSGNTIYF.

This chain joins TRBV27 and TRBJ2-5; 8 bases match TRBD1. The germline gives CDR1 MNHEY, CDR2 SMNVEV (reference sequence). CDR3 length: 14 amino acids. Unmatched junction bases numbered 1, after V lost 3 bases and J lost 1 base. DNA for the CDR3: TGTGCCAGCAGTTTCGGGACAGGCCAAGAGACCCAGTACTTC. Protein product: CASSFGTGQETQYF.

The V and J genes are TRBV4-1 and TRBJ2-1, with 10 bases matching TRBD1. The germline gives CDR1 MGHRA, CDR2 YSYEKL. After removal of 2 bases from V and 3 bases from J, the junction contained 4 bases not matched to a gene. There are 16 residues in the CDR3. The CDR3 sequence is CASSQPGQGIYNEQFF. The CDR3 DNA reads as TGCGCCAGCAGCCAACCGGGACAGGGGATCTACAATGAGCAGTTCTTC.